The 21 T cell receptor beta chains reported below all come from one sample, sequenced in a study of T cells in Graves' hyperthyroidism and ophthalmopathy. RNA transcripts served as the template for amplifying TCR beta CDR3 regions. First-round RT-PCR with HTBI primers amplified the TCR CDR3 region. TCRdb reprocessed the multiplex PCR reads with MiXCR, giving one entry per CDR3 protein. The sample holds about 570,000 distinct CDR3 sequences, 14% seen once. The sequencing input was blood. Every receptor here comes from a woman between 35 and 50 years old with Graves' hyperthyroidism.

The chain uses TRBV12-5 and TRBJ2-3; tentatively, D is TRBD1 (5 bases). V lost 0 bases, J lost 1 base, and 17 bases lay in between. This CDR3 region has 18 residues. The V gene's germline CDR1 is LGHNT and CDR2 FRNRAP. CDR3 DNA: TGTGCTAGTGGTTTGGTACAGAGCAGGGTCACCTGCACAGATACGCAGTATTTT. This sequence encodes CASGLVQSRVTCTDTQYF.

This chain links TRBV30 with TRBJ2-2, with 14 bases aligning to TRBD2. J gave up 5 bases and V 3 bases, and 8 bases lay outside the gene matches. The CDR3 sequence is 17 residues long. Germline values: CDR1 GTSNPN, CDR2 SVGIG (reference sequence). The CDR3 coding sequence is TGTGCCTGGAGGACCGGGACTAGCGGGAGTAAAACCGGGGAGCTGTTTTTT. Its protein is CAWRTGTSGSKTGELFF.

This clonotype was picked up a small number of times. The chain combines TRBV20-1 with TRBJ2-1; D might be TRBD2 (6 bases). The CDR3 sequence is 13 residues long. Germline CDR1 is DFQATT and CDR2 is SNEGSKA (reference sequence). V was cut by 3 bases and J by 9 bases, with 15 bases left in between. Written as DNA, the CDR3 is TGCAGTGCTAGCCCTTGGAGGGAGAGTGAGCAGTTCTTC. Amino acids: CSASPWRESEQFF.

The sample holds many counts of this clonotype. J is TRBJ2-7 and V is TRBV9; 7 nucleotides agree with TRBD2. V dropped 4 bases and J dropped 1; count of bases not matched to a gene: 8. The CDR3 has 15 residues. Germline V lookup: CDR1 SGDLS, CDR2 YYNGEE. CDR3 nucleotides: TGTGCCAGCAGCCCTCAGGAGGGAGGGTCCTACGAGCAGTACTTC. As protein: CASSPQEGGSYEQYF. Together with reference TRBV9 and TRBJ2-7, the CDR3 gives the full variable domain: DSGVTQTPKHLITATGQRVTLRCSPRSGDLSVYWYQQSLDQGLQFLIQYYNGEERAKGNILERFSAQQFPDLHSELNLSSLELGDSALYFCASSPQEGGSYEQYFGPGTRLTVT.

This clonotype was seen a handful of times. The chain links TRBV15 to TRBJ2-2, with D possibly being TRBD2 (5 bases). With 2 bases removed from V and 2 bases from J, the gap between germline ends came to 9 bases. Germline V lookup: CDR1 LNHNV, CDR2 YYDKDF (reference sequence). The CDR3 loop spans 15 amino acids. In DNA, the CDR3 is TGTGCCACCAGCAGACGGAGCGGCAACACCGGGGAGCTGTTTTTT. Translating it yields CATSRRSGNTGELFF.

This clonotype was counted many times. This chain joins TRBV3-1 and TRBJ2-7; a possible D gene is TRBD1 (6 bases). CDR1 and CDR2 from the germline V gene are LGHDT and YNNKEL (reference sequence). Between the trimmed V and J ends, which lost 0 bases and 6 bases, there was a span of 18 bases. CDR3 length: 16 residues. CDR3 sequence: CASSQDPAAGVREQYF. DNA for the CDR3: TGTGCCAGCAGCCAAGATCCCGCGGCAGGGGTTCGCGAGCAGTACTTC.

This rearrangement joins TRBV25-1 to TRBJ1-1, with D perhaps TRBD1 (5 bases). CDR1 is MGHDK, CDR2 SYGVNS, per germline. Trimming left V 2 bases short and J 8 bases short, with 18 bases between. The CDR3 has 15 residues. CDR3 coding DNA: TGTGCCAGCAGTGAAGGGGCAGCCCTTAACTCGGAAGCTTTCTTT. This translates into CASSEGAALNSEAFF.

This clonotype was seen ten or more times. This chain connects TRBV2 to TRBJ2-1; 8 nucleotides align to TRBD2. Germline CDR1 SNHLY, CDR2 FYNNEI. V was pared by 6 bases and J by 1 base, with 8 bases of the junction left unmatched. CDR3 length: 16 amino acids. In DNA, the CDR3 is TGTGCCAGCAGCGCTCGGACTAGCTCGTCCTACAATGAGCAGTTCTTC. Its protein is CASSARTSSSYNEQFF.

The J gene is TRBJ1-1, the V gene TRBV4-1; 7 nucleotides align to TRBD1. This CDR3 contains 14 residues. Germline V gene lookup returns CDR1 MGHRA and CDR2 YSYEKL. Losses at the gene ends were 1 base for V and 1 base for J; bases not matched to a gene: 0. The CDR3 spells CASSQGDRNTEAFF. CDR3 bases: TGCGCCAGCAGCCAAGGGGACAGGAACACTGAAGCTTTCTTT.

This clonotype appeared a few times. J is TRBJ1-2 and V is TRBV20-1, with D perhaps TRBD1 (6 bases). V lost 3 bases to trimming and J lost 2 bases, with 10 bases between them. CDR1 is DFQATT, CDR2 SNEGSKA, per germline (reference sequence). This CDR3 has 13 amino acids. The CDR3, as DNA: TGCAGTGCTAGTGAACAGGGCAACTATGGCTACACCTTC. Amino acid sequence: CSASEQGNYGYTF.

This clonotype has at least ten counts. V usage is TRBV12-3 or TRBV12-4 and J usage is TRBJ1-1; D remains ambiguous. This CDR3 comprises 13 residues. V was trimmed by 5 bases and J by 3 bases, leaving 10 bases between them. The CDR3 protein is CASSGPAYTEAFF. DNA of the CDR3: TGTGCCAGCAGTGGTCCAGCTTACACTGAAGCTTTCTTT.

The table lists this clonotype with many counts. The gene calls are TRBV28 and TRBJ2-5, with TRBD2 as a possible D gene (5 bases). V dropped 3 bases and J dropped 10 bases, with 9 bases sitting between them. Germline assignment: CDR1 MDHEN and CDR2 SYDVKM. This CDR3 contains 11 residues. The CDR3 spells CASSFKEVQYF. The CDR3 bases are TGTGCCAGCAGTTTTAAGGAGGTCCAGTACTTC.

Only one count was recorded for this clonotype. CDR3 residues: CSVGMDFNGYTF. The CDR3 DNA reads as TGCAGCGTTGGCATGGATTTTAATGGCTACACCTTC. V gene TRBV29-1 combines with J gene TRBJ1-2, with D unresolved. CDR3 size: 12 residues. CDR1 is SQVTM and CDR2 is ANQGSEA in the germline V gene. Trimming shortened V by 4 bases and J by 6 bases, and 12 bases separated the two germline ends.

This clonotype was detected ten times or more. A junction boundary mismatches the germline segment, possibly from a read error. The chain combines TRBV7-7 with TRBJ2-5; D uncertain. Germline V gene sequence: CDR1 SSHAT, CDR2 FNYEAQ (reference sequence). This CDR3 has 14 residues. CDR3: CASSLGSRGETQYF. DNA of the CDR3: TGTGCTAGCAGCTTAGGCTCCAGAGGAGAGACCCAGTACTTC.

This clonotype was observed many times. The CDR3 DNA reads as TGTGCCAGCAGTTTTGAACAGGGGGTACCCGGGGAGCTGTTTTTT. Amino acids: CASSFEQGVPGELFF. The V and J genes are TRBV28 and TRBJ2-2; 8 bases map to TRBD1. V gave up 3 bases and J gave up 6 bases; unmatched junction bases: 6. The CDR3 contains 15 residues. Germline V gene lookup returns CDR1 MDHEN and CDR2 SYDVKM. Combining the CDR3 with reference TRBV28 and TRBJ2-2 gives the whole variable domain DVKVTQSSRYLVKRTGEKVFLECVQDMDHENMFWYRQDPGLGLRLIYFSYDVKMKEKGDIPEGYSVSREKKERFSLILESASTNQTSMYLCASSFEQGVPGELFFGEGSRLTVL.

This clonotype showed up many times. The rearrangement joins TRBV2 to TRBJ1-3; weak D call: TRBD1 (5 bases). Germline V CDR1 and CDR2: SNHLY, FYNNEI. The CDR3 runs 14 residues. With 4 bases removed from V and 1 base from J, the gap between germline ends came to 8 bases. The CDR3 sequence: CASSVGTSGNTIYF. DNA of the CDR3: TGTGCCAGCAGTGTTGGGACTTCTGGAAACACCATATATTTT.

Ten or more counts support this clonotype. This chain connects TRBV7-2 to TRBJ2-7, with unresolved D. There are 13 residues in the CDR3. Germline V gives CDR1 SGHTA, CDR2 FQGNSA. The V gene lost 2 bases and the J gene lost 7 bases, with 12 bases spanning the gap. CDR3 loop: CASSLLGFGEQYF. The CDR3 DNA reads as TGTGCCAGCAGCTTACTGGGATTCGGGGAGCAGTACTTC. The whole variable domain, filled in from reference TRBV7-2 and TRBJ2-7, reads GAGVSQSPSNKVTEKGKDVELRCDPISGHTALYWYRQSLGQGLEFLIYFQGNSAPDKSGLPSDRFSAERTGGSVSTLTIQRTQQEDSAVYLCASSLLGFGEQYFGPGTRLTVT.

This clonotype has at least ten counts. The CDR3: CASSLGGGRDQPQHF. CDR3 sequence (DNA): TGTGCCAGCAGCTTAGGCGGTGGGCGTGATCAGCCCCAGCATTTT. This chain joins TRBV7-9 and TRBJ1-5; D gene ambiguous. V lost 1 base and J 5 bases, leaving 12 bases between the germline ends. Germline CDR1 SEHNR, CDR2 FQNEAQ (reference sequence). The CDR3 contains 15 residues.

This clonotype was picked up a small number of times. The genes are TRBV20-1 and TRBJ2-3; TRBD2 matches at 11 bases. Germline loops: CDR1 DFQATT, CDR2 SNEGSKA (reference sequence). The CDR3 has 18 amino acids. Unmatched junction bases numbered 12, after V lost 3 bases and J lost 1 base. This CDR3 reads CSARGTLAGGGRTDTQYF. The CDR3, as DNA: TGCAGTGCTAGGGGGACGCTAGCGGGAGGTGGGCGCACAGATACGCAGTATTTT.

V is TRBV7-9 and J is TRBJ2-3; 12 bases align to TRBD2. Germline CDR1 SEHNR, CDR2 FQNEAQ (reference sequence). V was pared by 1 base and J by 5 bases, with 7 bases of the junction left unmatched. CDR3 length equals 17 residues. CDR3 residues: CASSLGLAGDLRDTQYF. CDR3 DNA: TGTGCCAGCAGCTTAGGACTAGCGGGAGATCTTAGAGATACGCAGTATTTT.

This clonotype was seen only once. V usage is TRBV7-9 and J usage is TRBJ2-5, with D unresolved. The CDR3 length is 16 residues. Deletions cut 1 base from V and 3 bases from J, with 15 bases between. Germline V gene sequence: CDR1 SEHNR, CDR2 FQNEAQ (reference sequence). The CDR3 nucleotides are TGTGCCAGCAGCTTAGAGGTAACGGCGGCTAAAGAGACCCAGTACTTC. It yields the protein CASSLEVTAAKETQYF.